A single sample is the source of the 19 T cell receptor beta chains below, sequenced in a study of technical replicates of blood from a few donors. Clones were sequenced by immunoSEQ multiplex PCR, and TCRdb holds only the in-frame ones, with some missing. The data show more than 90,000 clones, with 95% seen just once and more than 0.2% held by the top ten. Sample: T cells isolated from PBMCs. These receptors originate from a human donor in good health.

The V and J genes are TRBV10-1 and TRBJ1-2, with TRBD1 matching over 8 bases. The CDR3 has 18 residues. V trimming: 9 bases; J trimming: 0 bases; junction bases outside the gene matches: 18. Germline CDR1 and CDR2: WNHNN and SYGVQD (reference sequence). The CDR3 loop reads CARYRDRWKVLANYGYTF. CDR3 bases: TGCGCCAGGTATAGGGACAGGTGGAAGGTCTTGGCTAACTATGGCTACACCTTC.

The V gene is TRBV5-1, the J gene TRBJ2-5; D is undetermined. Germline V gene data show CDR1 as SGHRS and CDR2 as YFSETQ. The CDR3 contains 15 residues. Trimming pared 1 base from V and 4 bases from J, leaving 14 bases between. The CDR3: CASSLSPTPSETQYF. CDR3 DNA sequence: TGCGCCAGCAGCTTGTCCCCTACCCCCTCAGAGACCCAGTACTTC.

This clone has only one observation. This sequence joins TRBV27 and TRBJ2-3; the D gene is possibly TRBD2 (6 bases). V was clipped by 4 bases and J by 1 base, with 12 bases between them. This CDR3 is built from 15 residues. Germline lookup yields CDR1 MNHEY and CDR2 SMNVEV (reference sequence). The CDR3 nucleotides read TGTGCCAGCAGTTCTTTGTCGGGGGGCACAGATACGCAGTATTTT. Protein sequence: CASSSLSGGTDTQYF.

The rearrangement uses TRBV13 and TRBJ1-4; 9 nucleotides align to TRBD1. Per the germline V gene, CDR1 is PRHDT and CDR2 is FYEKMQ (reference sequence). CDR3 length: 18 residues. V trimming: 6 bases; J trimming: 8 bases; junction bases outside the gene matches: 19. CDR3 region: CASSQRGQGFVVHEKLFF. The DNA of the CDR3 is TGTGCCAGCAGTCAAAGAGGACAGGGGTTTGTGGTCCACGAAAAACTGTTTTTT.

The rearrangement uses TRBV5-1 and TRBJ1-1, with D uncertain. There are 15 residues in the CDR3. Germline lookup yields CDR1 SGHRS and CDR2 YFSETQ. Trimming pared 0 bases from V and 0 bases from J, leaving 9 bases between. CDR3 coding DNA: TGCGCCAGCAGCTTGGCTGCAGGAATGAACACTGAAGCTTTCTTT. It encodes CASSLAAGMNTEAFF.

The V and J genes are TRBV7-2 and TRBJ2-3; TRBD2 might be the D (6 bases). Trimming removed 1 base from V and 2 bases from J, with 13 bases in between. The CDR3 spans 16 residues. The germline CDR1 and CDR2 sequences are SGHTA and FQGNSA. The CDR3 DNA is TGTGCCAGCAGCTTAGTTGTAGCGGCAGACACAGATACGCAGTATTTT. Translation gives CASSLVVAADTDTQYF.

The chain combines TRBV30 with TRBJ1-4, with TRBD1 identical over 7 bases. Germline loops: CDR1 GTSNPN, CDR2 SVGIG (reference sequence). The CDR3 length is 16 residues. V gave up 3 bases and J gave up 8 bases; unmatched junction bases: 15. CDR3 in amino acids: CAWSSSGRGRQEKLFF. In DNA form, the CDR3 reads TGTGCCTGGAGCAGCTCCGGGAGGGGGCGTCAGGAAAAACTGTTTTTT.

The chain carries TRBV19 and TRBJ2-4, with 12 bases that match TRBD2. Germline V CDR1 and CDR2: LNHDA, SQIVND (reference sequence). Germline trimming cut 7 bases from V and 0 bases from J; bases unmatched to any gene: 16. The CDR3 totals 20 residues. The CDR3 DNA is TGTGCCAGTACCCCGAGGGGCCTAGCGGGAGGGAAACTAGCCAAAAACATTCAGTACTTC. It codes for CASTPRGLAGGKLAKNIQYF.

This chain connects TRBV29-1 to TRBJ1-1; possible D gene TRBD1, 5 bases. In germline, CDR1 is SQVTM, CDR2 ANQGSEA. CDR3 length: 13 amino acids. Trimming took 4 bases from V and 4 from J, leaving 13 bases between them. The chain's CDR3 is CSVGPGLATEAFF. The CDR3 DNA follows: TGCAGCGTTGGTCCAGGGCTGGCCACTGAAGCTTTCTTT. The variable domain in full, with the rest retrieved from reference TRBV29-1 and TRBJ1-1, is SAVISQKPSRDICQRGTSLTIQCQVDSQVTMMFWYRQQPGQSLTLIATANQGSEATYESGFVIDKFPISRPNLTFSTLTVSNMSPEDSSIYLCSVGPGLATEAFFGQGTRLTVV.

V usage is TRBV5-4 and J usage is TRBJ1-2, with 8 bases fitting TRBD1. The CDR3 has 15 residues. From germline, CDR1 is SGHNT and CDR2 YYREEE (reference sequence). After removal of 1 base from V and 4 bases from J, the junction contained 6 bases not matched to a gene. Here the CDR3 reads CASSLRDRQTYGYTF. DNA of the CDR3: TGTGCCAGCAGCTTGAGGGACAGGCAGACCTATGGCTACACCTTC. Combining the CDR3 with reference TRBV5-4 and TRBJ1-2 gives the whole variable domain ETGVTQSPTHLIKTRGQQVTLRCSSQSGHNTVSWYQQALGQGPQFIFQYYREEENGRGNFPPRFSGLQFPNYSSELNVNALELDDSALYLCASSLRDRQTYGYTFGSGTRLTVV.

Written as DNA, the CDR3 is TGTGCCAGCAGCCAATCCCTTGGGGGCAGGATTGAGCAGTTCTTC. This translates into CASSQSLGGRIEQFF. The chain recombines TRBV14 with TRBJ2-1, with D maybe TRBD1 (6 bases). The germline V gene encodes CDR1 SGHDN and CDR2 FVKESK. V was shortened by 2 bases and J by 9 bases, with 17 bases between the two germline ends. The CDR3 contains 15 residues.

J is TRBJ2-1 and V is TRBV28; 12 nucleotides line up with TRBD2. Looked up from germline, CDR1 is MDHEN and CDR2 is SYDVKM. This CDR3 is 14 amino acids long. Trimming removed 6 bases from V and 15 bases from J; junction bases left unmatched: 12. Here the CDR3 reads CASRSSGRGVDRFF. The DNA of the CDR3 is TGTGCCAGCAGGTCTAGCGGGAGGGGGGTGGATCGGTTCTTC.

The CDR3 region is CASSLLGGNTEAFF. The DNA for the CDR3 is TGTGCCAGCAGCTTACTGGGGGGAAACACTGAAGCTTTCTTT. This chain connects TRBV7-3 to TRBJ1-1; D is perhaps TRBD1 (5 bases). Trimming removed 2 bases from V and 2 bases from J, with 9 bases in between. CDR3 length equals 14 residues. Germline V gene data show CDR1 as SGHTA and CDR2 as FQGTGA.

This chain links TRBV10-3 with TRBJ1-5; 8 bases fit TRBD1. CDR1 is ENHRY, CDR2 SYGVKD, per germline. The CDR3 consists of 15 residues. J lost 6 bases, V lost 6 bases, and 10 bases had no gene match. CDR3: CAISKDRGIGQPQHF. The CDR3 region has the DNA TGTGCCATCAGCAAAGACAGGGGTATCGGTCAGCCCCAGCATTTT.

The rearrangement uses TRBV30 and TRBJ1-1, with D maybe TRBD1 (5 bases). Germline V gene lookup returns CDR1 GTSNPN and CDR2 SVGIG (reference sequence). Trimming cost V 4 bases and J 9 bases, with 21 bases left between them. This CDR3 spans 14 amino acids. The CDR3 loop reads CAWTRYPGSSKAFF. The CDR3 DNA reads TGTGCCTGGACCAGGTACCCAGGGTCCAGCAAAGCTTTCTTT.

CDR3 DNA sequence: TGCGCCAGCAGCCCCCCGACTAGCGGGGTTGGGACCCAGTACTTC. As protein: CASSPPTSGVGTQYF. The gene calls are TRBV5-1 and TRBJ2-5; 11 bases align to TRBD2. The V segment lost 4 bases and the J segment 7 bases; nucleotides outside the gene matches: 9. Germline V gene data show CDR1 as SGHRS and CDR2 as YFSETQ. The CDR3 sequence is 15 residues long.

The chain links TRBV19 to TRBJ2-1, with 7 bases identical to TRBD2. V lost 5 bases and J lost 0; bases outside the gene matches: 7. Germline CDR1 LNHDA, CDR2 SQIVND (reference sequence). CDR3 size: 16 residues. The CDR3 here is CASSPGGPSSYNEQFF. CDR3 sequence (DNA): TGTGCCAGTAGTCCGGGAGGCCCTAGCTCCTACAATGAGCAGTTCTTC. The whole variable domain, filled in from reference TRBV19 and TRBJ2-1, reads DGGITQSPKYLFRKEGQNVTLSCEQNLNHDAMYWYRQDPGQGLRLIYYSQIVNDFQKGDIAEGYSVSREKKESFPLTVTSAQKNPTAFYLCASSPGGPSSYNEQFFGPGTRLTVL.

This rearrangement joins TRBV28 to TRBJ1-5, with TRBD1 as a possible D gene (5 bases). Germline values: CDR1 MDHEN, CDR2 SYDVKM. This CDR3 spans 16 amino acids. Trimming left V 2 bases short and J 1 base short, with 12 bases between. DNA of the CDR3: TGTGCCAGCAGTTTAGGGCAGGGAGGGAGCAATCAGCCCCAGCATTTT. This translates into CASSLGQGGSNQPQHF.

V usage is TRBV28 and J usage is TRBJ1-5, with D uncertain. CDR1 MDHEN and CDR2 SYDVKM come from the germline V gene. This CDR3 is built from 17 residues. Trimming removed 7 bases from V and 0 bases from J, with 19 bases in between. CDR3 in DNA: TGTGCCAGCATCCTTAAGGTAACAGTCTATAGCAATCAGCCCCAGCATTTT. Translated, it gives CASILKVTVYSNQPQHF.